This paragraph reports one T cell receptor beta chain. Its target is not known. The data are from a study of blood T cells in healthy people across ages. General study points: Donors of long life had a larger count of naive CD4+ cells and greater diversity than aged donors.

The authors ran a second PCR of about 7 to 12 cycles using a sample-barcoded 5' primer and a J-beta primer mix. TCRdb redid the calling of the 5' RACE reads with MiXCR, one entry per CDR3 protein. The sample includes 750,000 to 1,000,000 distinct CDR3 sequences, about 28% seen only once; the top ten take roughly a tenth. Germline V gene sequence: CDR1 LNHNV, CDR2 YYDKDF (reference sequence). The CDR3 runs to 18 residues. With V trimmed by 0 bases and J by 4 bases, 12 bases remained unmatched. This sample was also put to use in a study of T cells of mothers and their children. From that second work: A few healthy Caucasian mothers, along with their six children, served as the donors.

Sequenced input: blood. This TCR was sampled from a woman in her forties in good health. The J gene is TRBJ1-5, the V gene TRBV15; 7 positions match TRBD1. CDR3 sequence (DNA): TGTGCCACCAGCAGAGATTCCTCGTTGTACAGGGGTAATCAGCCCCAGCATTTT. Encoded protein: CATSRDSSLYRGNQPQHF.